The sequence of this T cell receptor beta chain was determined in a study of CD8 T cells in Susac syndrome. Negative isolation was used for CD8+ and CD4+ T cells and FACS enrichment for TEMRA cells. With respect to this clonotype: Antigen specificity is unknown.

With random hexamers, reverse transcription was performed on about 0.5 to 1 ug of RNA. TCRdb reprocessed the immunoSEQ multiplex PCR reads with MiXCR, giving one entry per CDR3 protein. Seen here are fewer than 95,000 distinct CDR3 sequences, 90% to 97% observed once, and the top ten hold more than 0.55%. Findings and caveats of the study: Across the total CD8+ repertoires, sixteen Susac-specific public clones were detected, and across the CD8+ TEMRA repertoires, roughly five such clones were detected.

The TCR originated in a human donor with Susac syndrome. The sequenced material came from CD8+ T cells from PBMCs.

CDR3 residues: CASSINNQPQHF. For the CDR3, the DNA is TGTGCCAGTAGTATTAACAATCAGCCCCAGCATTTT. The rearrangement uses TRBV19 and TRBJ1-5; no definite D call. Per the germline V gene, CDR1 is LNHDA and CDR2 is SQIVND (reference sequence). Deletions cut 3 bases from V and 3 bases from J, with 3 bases between. The CDR3 has 12 residues.